This T cell receptor (beta chain) was captured by sequencing in a study of blood T cells in healthy people across ages. Regarding the study as a whole: Estimated diversity, derived from one million T cells, was regarded as an underestimate.

With respect to this clonotype: The antigen is not known.

Whenever a sample was processed, at least 7 million PBMCs were isolated. The use of a sample-barcoded 5' primer and a J-beta primer mix characterized a second PCR of 7 to 11 cycles. Every cDNA molecule carried a tag from a template-switch adaptor bearing 12 random nucleotides. TCRdb reprocessed the 5' RACE reads via MiXCR and lists one record per CDR3 protein. Among more than 900,000 distinct CDR3 sequences, about 25% were seen once, and the ten largest hold about 0.69%. Trimming cost V 4 bases and J 2 bases; bases outside gene matches: 7. Germline V gene lookup returns CDR1 MNHEY and CDR2 SMNVEV (reference sequence). This CDR3 spans 15 amino acids. The same data also went into a second study, on T cells of mothers and their children.

The sample consisted of blood. This TCR was recovered from a girl aged 2 to 10 in good health. V usage is TRBV27 and J usage is TRBJ2-7, with 8 bases fitting TRBD1. The CDR3 is CASSSRTGSAYEQYF. CDR3 coding DNA: TGTGCCAGCAGTTCAAGGACAGGGAGCGCCTACGAGCAGTACTTC.